The 28 T cell receptor beta chains below were found in one sample sequenced in a study of blood T cell repertoires in COVID-19. Data came from immunoSEQ multiplex PCR; TCRdb stores just in-frame clones and leaves some out. The sample holds about 220,000 clones, 80% to 90% seen once. Sequencing input: PBMCs or T cells enriched from blood (not recorded which). The source is a woman in her 50s who had been exposed to COVID-19.

This clone was observed a few times. The V call is TRBV6-5, the J call TRBJ2-7; D is unclear. The ends were cut back, 0 bases at V and 5 bases at J, with 17 bases in the middle. The germline V gene encodes CDR1 MNHEY and CDR2 SVGAGI. This CDR3 has 16 residues. The CDR3 region has the DNA TGTGCCAGCAGTTACTCCTCCGGGTCAAGTAAAAACGAGCAGTACTTC. This codes for CASSYSSGSSKNEQYF.

The rearrangement links TRBV18 to TRBJ1-6; TRBD1 agrees at 10 bases. Germline loops: CDR1 KGHSH, CDR2 LQKENI. The length of the CDR3 is 14 residues. Trimming took 4 bases from V and 7 from J; bases not matched to a gene: 1. CDR3 region: CASSLDRGNSPLHF. The CDR3 coding sequence is TGTGCCAGCTCACTGGACAGGGGGAATTCACCCCTCCACTTT.

The chain has TRBV19 and TRBJ2-1; D not certain. CDR1 and CDR2 from the germline V gene are LNHDA and SQIVND (reference sequence). V lost 10 bases and J lost 5, with 15 bases in between. CDR3 length: 13 residues. CDR3: CATRQYTDNEQFF. The CDR3, as DNA: TGTGCCACCAGGCAGTATACCGACAATGAGCAGTTCTTC.

This clone came up once. V gene TRBV12-3 or TRBV12-4 combines with J gene TRBJ1-1, with 7 bases lining up with TRBD1. Trimming cost V 6 bases and J 9 bases; bases outside gene matches: 10. The CDR3 covers 13 residues. The CDR3 DNA reads TGTGCCAGCAGGGCAGGGGGTTTCGTCAAAGCTTTCTTT. Amino acids: CASRAGGFVKAFF.

The chain uses TRBV19 and TRBJ1-4, with a weak D call TRBD1 (6 bases). The V end was cut by 7 bases, the J end by 2 bases, with 14 bases between. The germline V gene has CDR1 LNHDA and CDR2 SQIVND (reference sequence). CDR3 length: 15 residues. The chain's CDR3 is CASNDRLGTNEKLFF. CDR3 sequence (DNA): TGTGCCAGTAACGACAGGTTGGGCACTAATGAAAAACTGTTTTTT. Looking up the rest from reference TRBV19 and TRBJ1-4 gives the full variable domain: DGGITQSPKYLFRKEGQNVTLSCEQNLNHDAMYWYRQDPGQGLRLIYYSQIVNDFQKGDIAEGYSVSREKKESFPLTVTSAQKNPTAFYLCASNDRLGTNEKLFFGSGTQLSVL.

This sequence joins TRBV28 and TRBJ2-1; TRBD2 might be the D (7 bases). CDR1 and CDR2 from the germline V gene are MDHEN and SYDVKM. The CDR3 consists of 14 residues. Trimming took off 3 bases at V and 7 bases at J, with 13 bases between the two ends. The CDR3 DNA reads as TGTGCCAGCAGTTTGGCGGGGGCGGGAAATGAGCAGTTCTTC. It encodes CASSLAGAGNEQFF.

This clone has only one observation. The chain links TRBV4-2 to TRBJ2-3, with TRBD1 matching over 8 bases. Germline CDR1 reads LGHNA; CDR2 reads YNFKEQ. Germline trimming cut 4 bases from V and 0 bases from J; bases unmatched to any gene: 9. CDR3 size: 17 residues. This CDR3 reads CASSPGQGARSTDTQYF. CDR3 sequence (DNA): TGTGCCAGCAGCCCCGGTCAGGGGGCAAGAAGCACAGATACGCAGTATTTT.

There are a few counts of this clone. The V call is TRBV3-1 (or the pseudogene TRBV3-2), the J call TRBJ2-7, with D unclear. The germline CDR1 and CDR2 sequences are LGHDT and YNNKEL (reference sequence). The CDR3 has 14 residues. V was trimmed by 0 bases and J by 13 bases, leaving 19 bases between them. CDR3: CASSQDWAEFEIYF. CDR3 sequence (DNA): TGTGCCAGCAGCCAAGATTGGGCCGAGTTTGAGATTTACTTC.

The gene calls are TRBV12-3 or TRBV12-4 and TRBJ1-2, with D possibly TRBD1 on 5 matching bases. The CDR3 is 11 residues long. The germline V and J ends were trimmed by 6 bases and 4 bases, with 6 bases remaining between them. CDR3 region: CASSTGYGYTF. CDR3 nucleotide sequence: TGTGCCAGCAGCACAGGCTATGGCTACACCTTC.

The genes are TRBV18 and TRBJ1-1; no clear D gene. Germline V gene sequence: CDR1 KGHSH, CDR2 LQKENI. V gave up 4 bases and J gave up 0 bases, with 15 bases separating them. CDR3 length: 16 residues. The CDR3 region is CASSLIPGVVNTEAFF. As DNA, the CDR3 is TGTGCCAGCTCACTGATACCTGGTGTAGTGAACACTGAAGCTTTCTTT.

This CDR3 reads CASSERGKVTDTQYF. CDR3 in DNA: TGCGCCAGCAGTGAGCGGGGAAAAGTCACAGATACGCAGTATTTT. The V call is TRBV10-1, the J call TRBJ2-3; maybe TRBD2 (5 bases). Trimming shortened V by 2 bases and J by 2 bases, and 11 bases separated the two germline ends. The CDR3 is 15 residues long. Germline V CDR1 and CDR2: WNHNN, SYGVQD (reference sequence).

This clone has a handful of counts. This sequence joins TRBV6-5 and TRBJ1-1, with TRBD1 identical over 7 bases. The length of the CDR3 is 13 residues. Germline CDR1 reads MNHEY; CDR2 reads SVGAGI. V gave up 6 bases and J gave up 9 bases; unmatched junction bases: 10. The CDR3 region has the DNA TGTGCCAGCAGCCCCCTCGGGACAGCCCAAGCTTTCTTT. It encodes CASSPLGTAQAFF.

In this sample, this clone turned up once. This rearrangement joins TRBV19 to TRBJ1-2, with 8 bases that match TRBD1. There are 14 residues in the CDR3. Germline-derived CDR1 and CDR2 are LNHDA and SQIVND (reference sequence). The ends lost 6 bases at V and 2 bases at J; junction bases unmatched: 5. The CDR3 nucleotides read TGTGCCAGTAGCCGACAGGGGCCCAACTATGGCTACACCTTC. Amino acid sequence: CASSRQGPNYGYTF.

The CDR3 loop reads CASSLDRTPSYNEQFF. Here the CDR3 DNA reads TGTGCCAGTAGTTTGGACAGAACACCATCCTACAATGAGCAGTTCTTC. The V and J genes are TRBV19 and TRBJ2-1; D may be TRBD1 (6 bases). Per germline, CDR1 LNHDA and CDR2 SQIVND (reference sequence). V gave up 5 bases and J gave up 1 base, with 15 bases separating them. This CDR3 region has 16 residues.

This clone has only a few counts. The chain carries TRBV2 and TRBJ2-3; 7 bases are shared with TRBD2. After removal of 7 bases from V and 3 bases from J, the junction contained 7 bases not matched to a gene. Per germline, CDR1 SNHLY and CDR2 FYNNEI. The CDR3 contains 14 residues. CDR3 region: CASKTGGRTDTQYF. CDR3 DNA: TGTGCCAGCAAAACGGGAGGTCGGACAGATACGCAGTATTTT.

The chain joins TRBV5-1 to TRBJ2-1, with 8 bases that match TRBD1. Germline V lookup: CDR1 SGHRS, CDR2 YFSETQ. This CDR3 spans 16 amino acids. J gave up 0 bases and V 4 bases, and 6 bases lay outside the gene matches. The CDR3: CASSPDRVRSYNEQFF. The CDR3 region has the DNA TGCGCCAGCAGCCCGGACAGGGTACGCTCCTACAATGAGCAGTTCTTC.

The J gene is TRBJ1-6, the V gene TRBV19, with a possible D match to TRBD1 (5 bases). V lost 3 bases, J lost 8 bases, and 8 bases lay in between. Germline values: CDR1 LNHDA, CDR2 SQIVND (reference sequence). The CDR3 runs 13 residues. The DNA for the CDR3 is TGTGCCAGTAGTATCGGAGGGGATTCACCCCTCCACTTT. Protein sequence: CASSIGGDSPLHF.

This sequence joins TRBV5-1 and TRBJ1-4, with a tentative D call TRBD1 (5 bases). CDR3 length equals 16 residues. V gave up 4 bases and J gave up 7 bases, with 20 bases separating them. Germline V gene lookup returns CDR1 SGHRS and CDR2 YFSETQ. This CDR3 reads CASSLWSSRGSEKLFF. In nucleotides, the CDR3 is TGCGCCAGCAGCCTATGGTCTAGCCGGGGGAGTGAAAAACTGTTTTTT.

V usage is TRBV24-1 and J usage is TRBJ1-4, with D maybe TRBD1 (6 bases). Germline-derived CDR1 and CDR2 are KGHDR and SFDVKD. V lost 4 bases, J lost 6 bases, and 8 bases lay in between. This CDR3 has 13 residues. CDR3: CATSEGAYEKLFF. The CDR3 nucleotides read TGTGCCACCAGTGAGGGGGCGTATGAAAAACTGTTTTTT.

In its sample, this clone was seen once. The chain employs TRBV10-3 and TRBJ2-3; tentatively, D is TRBD2 (7 bases). Deletions cut 4 bases from V and 4 bases from J, with 15 bases between. The CDR3 loop spans 15 amino acids. Germline assignment: CDR1 ENHRY and CDR2 SYGVKD. CDR3 amino acids: CAISGEGGGADTQYF. The CDR3, as DNA: TGTGCCATCAGTGGCGAGGGGGGGGGTGCAGATACGCAGTATTTT.

The chain couples TRBV11-2 to TRBJ2-7; D perhaps matches TRBD2 (6 bases). The germline V gene encodes CDR1 SGHAT and CDR2 FQNNGV. The CDR3 spans 16 residues. Trimming took 5 bases from V and 4 from J, leaving 21 bases between them. This chain's CDR3 is CASSLGPLAGPYEQYF. CDR3 DNA: TGTGCCAGCAGCCTGGGACCTTTGGCGGGGCCTTACGAGCAGTACTTC.

The chain recombines TRBV11-2 with TRBJ2-1; D call uncertain. The CDR3 contains 16 residues. V lost 1 base and J 8 bases, leaving 18 bases between the germline ends. Looked up from germline, CDR1 is SGHAT and CDR2 is FQNNGV. CDR3 bases: TGTGCCAGCAGCTTAGCACCAGGCCCCTTTATGGATGAGCAGTTCTTC. Amino acids: CASSLAPGPFMDEQFF.

This chain links TRBV15 with TRBJ2-5, with 7 bases matching TRBD2. This CDR3 contains 15 residues. Trimming cost V 5 bases and J 5 bases; bases outside gene matches: 11. Germline assignment: CDR1 LNHNV and CDR2 YYDKDF (reference sequence). The CDR3 DNA follows: TGTGCCACCAGCGGCGTGCGGGGGAGTGGGGAGACCCAGTACTTC. Protein sequence: CATSGVRGSGETQYF.

The rearrangement uses TRBV19 and TRBJ1-1; TRBD1 matches at 9 bases. CDR3 length: 14 amino acids. Germline V gene data show CDR1 as LNHDA and CDR2 as SQIVND (reference sequence). V lost 6 bases and J lost 1; bases outside the gene matches: 3. The CDR3 nucleotides read TGTGCCAGTAGCTTACAGGGGGCGAACACTGAAGCTTTCTTT. It yields the protein CASSLQGANTEAFF. The full variable domain, rest sourced from reference TRBV19 and TRBJ1-1, is DGGITQSPKYLFRKEGQNVTLSCEQNLNHDAMYWYRQDPGQGLRLIYYSQIVNDFQKGDIAEGYSVSREKKESFPLTVTSAQKNPTAFYLCASSLQGANTEAFFGQGTRLTVV.

The J gene is TRBJ2-5, the V gene TRBV3-1 (or the pseudogene TRBV3-2), with a possible D match to TRBD2 (6 bases). The V gene lost 1 base and the J gene lost 5 bases, with 26 bases spanning the gap. The CDR3 extends over 19 amino acids. Germline V gives CDR1 LGHDT, CDR2 YNNKEL (reference sequence). CDR3 loop: CASSQVRGNPGLMAETQYF. CDR3 nucleotide sequence: TGTGCCAGCAGCCAAGTTAGGGGTAACCCGGGACTGATGGCGGAGACCCAGTACTTC.

This clone showed up many times. The rearrangement uses TRBV6-5 and TRBJ2-2; D uncertain. The germline V gene encodes CDR1 MNHEY and CDR2 SVGAGI. The CDR3 runs to 14 residues. V was pared by 2 bases and J by 3 bases, with 7 bases between. CDR3 protein: CASSYEVDTGELFF. CDR3 DNA sequence: TGTGCCAGCAGTTACGAGGTTGACACCGGGGAGCTGTTTTTT.

This chain joins TRBV6-2 or TRBV6-3 and TRBJ2-5; TRBD2 agrees at 8 bases. The ends lost 5 bases at V and 4 bases at J; junction bases unmatched: 3. Per the germline V gene, CDR1 is MNHEY and CDR2 is SVGEGT. The CDR3 runs to 13 residues. The CDR3 loop reads CASSGTSGETQYF. Here the CDR3 DNA reads TGTGCCAGCAGTGGGACTAGTGGAGAGACCCAGTACTTC.

The chain employs TRBV15 and TRBJ1-1; 11 positions match TRBD1. The germline V gene encodes CDR1 LNHNV and CDR2 YYDKDF (reference sequence). CDR3 length: 14 residues. The junction had 6 bases not matched to a gene; V was cut back by 8 bases and J by 4 bases. CDR3 amino acids: CATGVGTGGTEAFF. The CDR3 nucleotides read TGTGCCACCGGTGTCGGGACAGGGGGCACTGAAGCTTTCTTT.